This entry lists 26 T cell receptor beta chains sequenced from one sample in a study of blood T cell repertoires in COVID-19 (dated by TCRdb to between 2020 and 2021). Library construction relied on the immunoSEQ multiplex PCR assay. Imported from immuneACCESS, the table was reduced by TCRdb to in-frame sequences with V and J called. These copies leave out some clones; in studies compared against another copy, an unresolved V gene accounts for under half, and the cause of the remainder is not known. This sample has some 260,000 clones in its table, and about 80% of those were observed once. Around 3.4% of the sample goes to the ten largest clones. Sequenced sample: peripheral blood. Receptors were obtained from a woman of 80 years or more with acute or convalescent COVID-19.

The chain employs TRBV6-2 or TRBV6-3 and TRBJ2-5; D is perhaps TRBD1 (5 bases). V was clipped by 0 bases and J by 2 bases, with 10 bases between them. Germline CDR1 and CDR2: MNHEY and SVGEGT. The CDR3 is made up of 15 amino acids. The CDR3 is CASSYSPGLQETQYF. CDR3 coding DNA: TGTGCCAGCAGTTACTCGCCAGGGCTTCAAGAGACCCAGTACTTC.

In this sample, this clone turned up a few times. V and J are TRBV12-5 and TRBJ1-3, with 11 bases identical to TRBD1. J was trimmed by 4 bases and V by 2 bases; bases with no gene match: 10. CDR3 length equals 18 residues. Germline V gives CDR1 LGHNT, CDR2 FRNRAP. The CDR3 is CASGLYPGQGARGNTIYF. DNA of the CDR3: TGTGCTAGTGGTTTGTACCCAGGACAGGGGGCGCGAGGAAACACCATATATTTT.

The chain has TRBV6-5 and TRBJ2-7; no definite D call. Germline CDR1 reads MNHEY; CDR2 reads SVGAGI. V lost 7 bases and J lost 3, with 16 bases in between. The CDR3 consists of 14 residues. The CDR3 here is CASTTRRSNYEQYF. The DNA for the CDR3 is TGTGCCAGCACCACGCGGCGGAGCAACTACGAGCAGTACTTC.

The rearrangement joins TRBV6-1 to TRBJ2-1; 9 bases line up with TRBD2. J was trimmed by 6 bases and V by 4 bases; bases with no gene match: 10. CDR3 length equals 16 residues. In germline, CDR1 is MNHNS, CDR2 SASEGT. DNA for the CDR3: TGTGCCAGCAGTGGGCAGCGGCTAGCGGGGATCAATGAGCAGTTCTTC. Translation gives CASSGQRLAGINEQFF.

The genes are TRBV19 and TRBJ1-5; no clear D gene. This CDR3 contains 12 residues. V was pared by 6 bases and J by 5 bases, with 8 bases between. Germline V gives CDR1 LNHDA, CDR2 SQIVND (reference sequence). CDR3 in amino acids: CASRRQDQPQHF. In nucleotides, the CDR3 is TGTGCCAGTAGACGGCAGGATCAGCCCCAGCATTTT.

The chain has TRBV21-1 and TRBJ1-1; TRBD1, the D gene given by the table, was not confirmed from the DNA. TRBV21-1 is an annotated pseudogene. The CDR3 totals 15 residues. The DNA of the CDR3 is TGTGCCAGCAGGGTAAAATCCAGGGTGAACACTGAAGCTTTCTTT. Protein sequence: CASRVKSRVNTEAFF.

V usage is TRBV7-2 and J usage is TRBJ2-5; 9 bases are a match to TRBD1. J lost 5 bases, V lost 5 bases, and 12 bases had no gene match. Germline V CDR1 and CDR2: SGHTA, FQGNSA. The CDR3 has 16 amino acids. The CDR3 region is CASSLQGQGVIETQYF. The CDR3 DNA reads as TGTGCCAGCAGCCTACAGGGACAGGGAGTAATCGAGACCCAGTACTTC.

The chain is built from TRBV2 and TRBJ1-2; D might be TRBD1 (5 bases). Between the trimmed V and J ends, which lost 6 bases and 8 bases, there was a span of 13 bases. The germline CDR1 and CDR2 sequences are SNHLY and FYNNEI. The CDR3 is made up of 12 amino acids. The CDR3 loop reads CASRRQRAGYTF. DNA of the CDR3: TGTGCCAGCAGACGACAGCGAGCAGGCTACACCTTC.

Of note for this clone: Distinct nucleotide sequences in the sample also encode this CDR3. The chain joins TRBV18 to TRBJ2-1, with 14 positions matching TRBD2. This CDR3 contains 16 residues. Losses at the gene ends were 1 base for V and 4 bases for J; bases not matched to a gene: 0. CDR1 is KGHSH, CDR2 LQKENI, per germline. The CDR3 reads CASSPRLAGGYNEQFF. CDR3 coding DNA: TGTGCCAGCTCACCACGACTAGCGGGGGGGTACAATGAGCAGTTCTTC. Looking up the rest from reference TRBV18 and TRBJ2-1 gives the full variable domain: NAGVMQNPRHLVRRRGQEARLRCSPMKGHSHVYWYRQLPEEGLKFMVYLQKENIIDESGMPKERFSAEFPKEGPSILRIQQVVRGDSAAYFCASSPRLAGGYNEQFFGPGTRLTVL.

The CDR3 spells CASSLGPGRSREQYF. CDR3 coding DNA: TGTGCCAGCAGCTTAGGGCCAGGGCGATCTAGGGAGCAGTACTTC. The J gene is TRBJ2-7, the V gene TRBV7-8, with D maybe TRBD1 (5 bases). Trimming took off 1 base at V and 7 bases at J, with 17 bases between the two ends. The CDR3 sequence is 15 residues long. CDR1 is SGHVS, CDR2 FQNEAQ, per germline.

The V and J genes are TRBV6-5 and TRBJ1-3; tentatively, D is TRBD1 (5 bases). CDR1 is MNHEY, CDR2 SVGAGI, per germline. The CDR3 extends over 13 amino acids. V dropped 8 bases and J dropped 2 bases, with 10 bases sitting between them. The CDR3 DNA reads as TGTGCCAGCTGGGCGGGGGCTGGAAACACCATATATTTT. It translates to CASWAGAGNTIYF.

The chain uses TRBV4-3 and TRBJ1-2, with 8 positions matching TRBD1. This CDR3 has 18 amino acids. Germline V lookup: CDR1 LGHNA, CDR2 YSLEER. J was trimmed by 5 bases and V by 1 base; bases with no gene match: 15. As DNA, the CDR3 is TGCGCCAGCAGCCAAGGGCGAGGACAGGGCGCCACTGGGTATGGCTACACCTTC. It codes for CASSQGRGQGATGYGYTF.

V usage is TRBV19 and J usage is TRBJ2-5, with 8 nucleotides matching TRBD1. CDR1 is LNHDA, CDR2 SQIVND, per germline (reference sequence). The CDR3 runs 15 residues. V shed 6 bases and J 1 base; nucleotides not matched to a gene: 7. CDR3 sequence: CASSADRVGQETQYF. As DNA, the CDR3 is TGTGCCAGTAGCGCGGACAGGGTAGGCCAAGAGACCCAGTACTTC. Full variable domain (remainder filled in from reference TRBV19 and TRBJ2-5): DGGITQSPKYLFRKEGQNVTLSCEQNLNHDAMYWYRQDPGQGLRLIYYSQIVNDFQKGDIAEGYSVSREKKESFPLTVTSAQKNPTAFYLCASSADRVGQETQYFGPGTRLLVL.

This clone was picked up one time. This chain uses TRBV3-1 (or the pseudogene TRBV3-2) with TRBJ1-5; 8 positions match TRBD1. In germline, CDR1 is LGHDT, CDR2 YNNKEL (reference sequence). The CDR3 is 13 residues long. The V and J ends lost 6 bases and 4 bases, in that order; junction bases with no gene match: 2. The CDR3 coding sequence is TGTGCCAGCAGTCGACAGGGGAATCAGCCCCAGCATTTT. Encoded protein: CASSRQGNQPQHF.

The gene calls are TRBV19 and TRBJ1-2, with D tentatively TRBD1 (5 bases). CDR3 length equals 15 residues. CDR1 is LNHDA and CDR2 is SQIVND in the germline V gene (reference sequence). V gave up 5 bases and J gave up 0 bases, with 13 bases separating them. CDR3 sequence: CASSRQGGTNYGYTF. The DNA for the CDR3 is TGTGCCAGTAGTCGGCAGGGCGGCACTAACTATGGCTACACCTTC.

This clone appeared once. V usage is TRBV11-2 and J usage is TRBJ1-2; TRBD1 is a possible D gene (6 bases). Germline lookup yields CDR1 SGHAT and CDR2 FQNNGV. This CDR3 comprises 14 residues. Trimming took 5 bases from V and 8 from J, leaving 18 bases between them. This chain's CDR3 is CASSPRQDLTGYTF. CDR3 bases: TGTGCCAGCAGCCCGAGACAGGACCTGACGGGCTACACCTTC.

In nucleotides, the CDR3 is TGTGCCAGTAACCGGGACAAAGATAATTCACCCCTCCACTTT. This codes for CASNRDKDNSPLHF. This rearrangement joins TRBV19 to TRBJ1-6; maybe TRBD1 (6 bases). The CDR3 is made up of 14 amino acids. Per germline, CDR1 LNHDA and CDR2 SQIVND (reference sequence). V was trimmed by 7 bases and J by 5 bases, leaving 12 bases between them.

The V call is TRBV2, the J call TRBJ2-2; D is possibly TRBD2 (5 bases). Germline CDR1 SNHLY, CDR2 FYNNEI. There are 12 residues in the CDR3. The ends were cut back, 10 bases at V and 4 bases at J, with 10 bases in the middle. CDR3 region: CATSRGTGELFF. CDR3 nucleotides: TGTGCCACCAGCCGGGGCACCGGGGAGCTGTTTTTT.

This clone was seen more than once but under ten times. The chain is built from TRBV7-9 and TRBJ1-2; 7 bases are shared with TRBD1. The length of the CDR3 is 12 residues. The V and J ends lost 5 bases and 8 bases, in that order; junction bases with no gene match: 5. Germline CDR1 and CDR2: SEHNR and FQNEAQ (reference sequence). The CDR3 DNA follows: TGTGCCAGCAGCCAGACAGGGCTGGGCTACACCTTC. Its translation: CASSQTGLGYTF. Full variable domain (missing parts from reference TRBV7-9 and TRBJ1-2): DTGVSQNPRHKITKRGQNVTFRCDPISEHNRLYWYRQTLGQGPEFLTYFQNEAQLEKSRLLSDRFSAERPKGSFSTLEIQRTEQGDSAMYLCASSQTGLGYTFGSGTRLTVV.

The rearrangement uses TRBV5-5 and TRBJ1-3; unclear D gene. Germline V gives CDR1 SGHKS, CDR2 YYEKEE (reference sequence). This CDR3 has 15 amino acids. The V end lost 4 bases, the J end lost 4 bases, and 15 bases lay between the germline ends. The CDR3 sequence is CASSARDGRGNTIYF. The CDR3 nucleotides read TGTGCCAGCAGCGCGCGGGATGGCAGGGGAAACACCATATATTTT.

CDR3 DNA sequence: TGTGCCAGCAGCGAGGAACGGAGGAGGCGCACAGATACGCAGTATTTT. Translating gives CASSEERRRRTDTQYF. The J gene is TRBJ2-3, the V gene TRBV2, with D possibly being TRBD2 (5 bases). CDR1 SNHLY and CDR2 FYNNEI come from the germline V gene. V lost 6 bases and J lost 1, with 17 bases in between. This CDR3 spans 16 amino acids.

This chain connects TRBV6-5 to TRBJ1-1; D not certain. The CDR3 has 14 residues. With 0 bases removed from V and 10 bases from J, the gap between germline ends came to 15 bases. CDR1 and CDR2 from the germline V gene are MNHEY and SVGAGI. This CDR3 is CASSYSGRGRGAFF. Here the CDR3 DNA reads TGTGCCAGCAGTTACTCAGGGAGAGGCCGGGGAGCTTTCTTT.

For this clone: Its ends do not fully match the called genes, so a read error is possible. The chain has TRBV6-5 and TRBJ2-7, with 10 bases aligning to TRBD2. The germline CDR1 and CDR2 sequences are MNHEY and SVGAGI. The CDR3 runs to 15 residues. CDR3 amino acids: CASSDSSSGGYEQYF. CDR3 sequence (DNA): TGTGCCAGCAGTGACTCCTCTAGCGGGGGCTACGAGCAGTACTTC.

This clone was seen a single time. The chain couples TRBV5-6 to TRBJ1-6, with D perhaps TRBD1 (6 bases). There are 16 residues in the CDR3. Trimming stripped 1 base from V and 4 bases from J, with 12 bases between. Germline V gene sequence: CDR1 SGHDT, CDR2 YYEEEE. For the CDR3, the DNA is TGTGCCAGCAGCTTGTACGGGACAACATATAATTCACCCCTCCACTTT. Encoded protein: CASSLYGTTYNSPLHF.

The chain links TRBV11-2 to TRBJ2-1; TRBD2 matches 12 bases. CDR1 is SGHAT and CDR2 is FQNNGV in the germline V gene. The V and J ends lost 6 bases and 6 bases, in that order; junction bases with no gene match: 6. This CDR3 contains 15 residues. The CDR3 coding sequence is TGTGCCAGCAGACCACTAGCGGGAGGTTTCAATGAGCAGTTCTTC. Translating it yields CASRPLAGGFNEQFF.

The J gene is TRBJ2-3, the V gene TRBV29-1, with 8 bases matching TRBD2. The germline V gene encodes CDR1 SQVTM and CDR2 ANQGSEA. CDR3 length: 13 residues. CDR3 in amino acids: CSTTSGGTDTQYF. The DNA of the CDR3 is TGCAGTACCACTAGCGGAGGCACAGATACGCAGTATTTT.